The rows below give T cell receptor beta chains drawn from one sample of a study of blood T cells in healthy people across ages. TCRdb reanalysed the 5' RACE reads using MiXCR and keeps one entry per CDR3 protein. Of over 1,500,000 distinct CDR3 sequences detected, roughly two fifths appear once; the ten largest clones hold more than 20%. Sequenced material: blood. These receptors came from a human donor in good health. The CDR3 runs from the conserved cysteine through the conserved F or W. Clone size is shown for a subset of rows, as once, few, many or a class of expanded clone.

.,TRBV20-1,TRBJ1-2,CSAREWETNLGANYGYTF
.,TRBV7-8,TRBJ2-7,CASNPPGQGYEQYF
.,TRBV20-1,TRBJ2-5,CSATSSGGAVGETQYF
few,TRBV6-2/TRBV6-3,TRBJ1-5,CASSWSQYLTGTGRSNQPQHF
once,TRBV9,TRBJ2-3,CASSARTGDSTDTQYF
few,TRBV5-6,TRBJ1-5,CASSPGWGFQPQHF
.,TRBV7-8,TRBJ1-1,CASSPYSTMNTEAFF
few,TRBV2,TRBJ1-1,CASRLWNTEAFF
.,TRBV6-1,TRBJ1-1,CASTYETGVGTEAFF
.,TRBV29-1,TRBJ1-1,CSAAGSLTEAFF
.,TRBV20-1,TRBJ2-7,CSAREGFNRGDEQYF
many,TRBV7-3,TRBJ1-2,CASSRDDLGGYTF
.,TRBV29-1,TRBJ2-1,CSALAGATSCNEQFF
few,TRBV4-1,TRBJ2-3,CASSQSGGPISHTQYF
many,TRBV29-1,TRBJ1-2,CSVEDPGGYTF
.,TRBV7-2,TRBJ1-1,CASRLGGQGMGAEAFF
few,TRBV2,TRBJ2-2,CASRRQGQNTGELFF